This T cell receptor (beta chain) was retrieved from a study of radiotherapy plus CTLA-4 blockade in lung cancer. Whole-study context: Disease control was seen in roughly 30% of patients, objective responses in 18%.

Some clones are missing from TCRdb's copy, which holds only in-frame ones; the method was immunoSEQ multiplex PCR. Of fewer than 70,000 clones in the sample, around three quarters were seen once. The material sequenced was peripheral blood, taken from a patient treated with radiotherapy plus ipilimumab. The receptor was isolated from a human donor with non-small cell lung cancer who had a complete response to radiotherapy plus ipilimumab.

CDR3 in DNA: TGTGCCTGGAGTGTACGGGAGTATGAGCAGTTCTTC. It is translated as CAWSVREYEQFF. The gene calls are TRBV30 and TRBJ2-1, with a possible D match to TRBD2 (6 bases). The CDR3 runs to 12 residues. The V gene's germline CDR1 is GTSNPN and CDR2 SVGIG (reference sequence). V dropped 0 bases and J dropped 8 bases, with 8 bases sitting between them.